The T cell receptor (beta chain) under discussion was sequenced for a study of OX40 agonist ivuxolimab in advanced cancers. Overall study findings and caveats: Clonal expansion in partial responders at 0.1-3.0 mg/kg ranked among the lowest.

Trimming left V 6 bases short and J 4 bases short, with 13 bases between. The CDR3 is made up of 14 amino acids. CDR1 is SNHLY and CDR2 is FYNNEI in the germline V gene. With regard to this clone: The antigen remains undetermined.

TCRdb keeps only in-frame clones here, not all; method: immunoSEQ multiplex PCR. Of roughly 61,000 clones in the sample, approximately 86% were seen once. Sequenced material: CD4+ or CD8+ T cells sorted from blood, taken in a trial of the OX40 agonist ivuxolimab. The J gene is TRBJ1-5, the V gene TRBV2; TRBD1 is a possible D gene (5 bases). This sequence originates from an adult with an advanced solid tumor such as melanoma, head and neck, liver or kidney cancer. CDR3 loop: CASRQEPYNQPQHF. The CDR3 region has the DNA TGTGCCAGCAGACAGGAGCCCTATAATCAGCCCCAGCATTTT.